The 32 T cell receptor beta chains given below trace back to one sample, sequenced in a study of T cell responses to AZD1222 COVID-19 vaccine. Measured with immunoSEQ multiplex PCR; TCRdb has only the in-frame clones, and not every one. The data show 45,000 or so clones, with approximately 90% seen just once and 0.95% to 1.2% held by the top ten. This sample comprised peripheral blood, obtained 28 days after the second AZD1222 dose. The receptors originated from an adult who received the AZD1222 COVID-19 vaccine.

The V and J genes are TRBV5-1 and TRBJ2-7; TRBD2 matches 14 bases. The CDR3 consists of 15 residues. CDR1 and CDR2 from the germline V gene are SGHRS and YFSETQ. The trim removed 4 bases at V and 7 bases at J, leaving 7 bases unmatched. CDR3 amino acids: CASSTGLAGVGEQYF. The CDR3, as DNA: TGCGCCAGCAGCACGGGACTAGCGGGAGTAGGGGAGCAGTACTTC.

The chain carries TRBV12-5 and TRBJ2-1; the D gene could be TRBD1 or TRBD2 (5 bases each). The CDR3 sequence is 15 residues long. The V and J ends lost 6 bases and 9 bases respectively, with 21 bases between them. CDR1 and CDR2 (germline): LGHNT, FRNRAP. The CDR3 here is CASGPSGGVESEQFF. CDR3 coding DNA: TGTGCTAGTGGACCCTCTGGGGGAGTCGAGAGTGAGCAGTTCTTC.

The chain joins TRBV5-4 to TRBJ2-3, with 8 bases matching TRBD1. The CDR3 loop spans 17 amino acids. Trimming took 4 bases from V and 1 from J; bases not matched to a gene: 11. Looked up from germline, CDR1 is SGHNT and CDR2 is YYREEE (reference sequence). CDR3 in DNA: TGTGCCAGCAGCGGGCGACAGGGGAGGCCTCGCACAGATACGCAGTATTTT. Amino acids: CASSGRQGRPRTDTQYF. Complete variable domain (other parts from reference TRBV5-4 and TRBJ2-3): ETGVTQSPTHLIKTRGQQVTLRCSSQSGHNTVSWYQQALGQGPQFIFQYYREEENGRGNFPPRFSGLQFPNYSSELNVNALELDDSALYLCASSGRQGRPRTDTQYFGPGTRLTVL.

This sequence joins TRBV2 and TRBJ1-4; TRBD1 is a possible D gene (5 bases). The CDR3 extends over 13 amino acids. V lost 4 bases, J lost 7 bases, and 10 bases lay in between. CDR1 SNHLY and CDR2 FYNNEI come from the germline V gene. The CDR3 protein is CASSGGRVEKLFF. DNA of the CDR3: TGTGCCAGCAGTGGGGGCAGGGTTGAAAAACTGTTTTTT.

This rearrangement joins TRBV24-1 to TRBJ2-3; a possible D gene is TRBD1 (5 bases). The germline V gene has CDR1 KGHDR and CDR2 SFDVKD. The CDR3 extends over 19 amino acids. V was shortened by 3 bases and J by 1 base, with 22 bases between the two germline ends. In DNA form, the CDR3 reads TGTGCCACCAGTGATCCAAGCAAACAGACAGTGTGGGGCACAGATACGCAGTATTTT. It yields the protein CATSDPSKQTVWGTDTQYF.

J is TRBJ2-6 and V is TRBV3-1 (or the pseudogene TRBV3-2); tentative D call: TRBD1 (6 bases). CDR3 length: 16 amino acids. The V end was cut by 2 bases, the J end by 4 bases, with 12 bases between. Germline V gene data show CDR1 as LGHDT and CDR2 as YNNKEL (reference sequence). The CDR3 is CASSQTQGGGANVLTF. The CDR3 bases are TGTGCCAGCAGCCAAACACAGGGCGGAGGGGCCAACGTCCTGACTTTC.

This clone is a singleton in its sample. The genes are TRBV20-1 and TRBJ1-5; D is uncertain. Trimming took 3 bases from V and 7 from J, leaving 13 bases between them. This CDR3 contains 13 residues. Germline CDR1 is DFQATT and CDR2 is SNEGSKA (reference sequence). CDR3 nucleotides: TGCAGTGCTAGTGGACCTGCGGGCCAGCCCCAGCATTTT. Translating it yields CSASGPAGQPQHF.

J is TRBJ1-3 and V is TRBV21-1. TRBV21-1 is annotated as a pseudogene. The CDR3 is made up of 15 amino acids. As DNA, the CDR3 is TGTGCCAGCAGCAAAAGAGGCCTCCTGAGGAGCACCATATATTTT. This sequence encodes CASSKRGLLRSTIYF.

This clone was recorded once. The rearrangement joins TRBV10-3 to TRBJ2-7; tentatively, D is TRBD1 or TRBD2 (5 bases each). Germline V gene sequence: CDR1 ENHRY, CDR2 SYGVKD. V was shortened by 6 bases and J by 2 bases, with 11 bases between the two germline ends. CDR3 size: 13 residues. The CDR3 here is CAISTGPTYEQYF. The CDR3 nucleotides are TGTGCCATCAGCACGGGGCCTACCTACGAGCAGTACTTC.

This chain joins TRBV27 and TRBJ1-2; D is uncertain. In germline, CDR1 is MNHEY, CDR2 SMNVEV (reference sequence). This CDR3 spans 14 amino acids. The V gene lost 4 bases and the J gene lost 5 bases, with 14 bases spanning the gap. The CDR3 is CASSSPGRTYGYTF. The CDR3 DNA is TGTGCCAGCAGTTCCCCCGGGCGGACGTATGGCTACACCTTC.

This rearrangement joins TRBV9 to TRBJ2-2; 8 bases match TRBD1. Germline V gene lookup returns CDR1 SGDLS and CDR2 YYNGEE. V was pared by 4 bases and J by 6 bases, with 11 bases of the junction left unmatched. This CDR3 comprises 16 residues. CDR3 in DNA: TGTGCCAGCAGCCCCCACAGGACAGGGACACCCGGGGAGCTGTTTTTT. This gives the protein CASSPHRTGTPGELFF.

The chain carries TRBV6-5 and TRBJ2-7, with D unresolved. This CDR3 is built from 13 residues. CDR1 and CDR2 (germline): MNHEY, SVGAGI. Between the trimmed V and J ends, which lost 7 bases and 2 bases, there was a span of 12 bases. CDR3: CASTRTVAYEQYF. CDR3 nucleotides: TGTGCCAGCACCCGGACGGTTGCCTACGAGCAGTACTTC.

This clone was seen a single time. The chain carries TRBV5-4 and TRBJ2-7; possible D gene TRBD1, 6 bases. The CDR3 runs 14 residues. V dropped 4 bases and J dropped 0 bases, with 11 bases sitting between them. Germline assignment: CDR1 SGHNT and CDR2 YYREEE (reference sequence). The CDR3 sequence is CASSQKGGSYEQYF. Written as DNA, the CDR3 is TGTGCCAGCAGCCAGAAAGGGGGCTCCTACGAGCAGTACTTC.

The rearrangement links TRBV28 to TRBJ1-6, with no clear D. This CDR3 region has 16 residues. Germline loops: CDR1 MDHEN, CDR2 SYDVKM. V gave up 2 bases and J gave up 7 bases, with 15 bases separating them. The CDR3, as DNA: TGTGCCAGCAGTTTAGGCGGGGATGGTGGGAATTCACCCCTCCACTTT. Encoded protein: CASSLGGDGGNSPLHF.

The genes are TRBV3-1 (or the pseudogene TRBV3-2) and TRBJ1-2, with D uncertain. The CDR3 contains 14 residues. Looked up from germline, CDR1 is LGHDT and CDR2 is YNNKEL (reference sequence). Between the trimmed V and J ends, which lost 5 bases and 8 bases, there was a span of 18 bases. The CDR3 sequence: CASSFRTSRGGYTF. Written as DNA, the CDR3 is TGTGCCAGCAGCTTTCGGACCTCCCGAGGGGGCTACACCTTC.

V and J are TRBV2 and TRBJ2-1; D is uncertain. Germline CDR1 SNHLY, CDR2 FYNNEI. V gave up 0 bases and J gave up 0 bases, with 9 bases separating them. The CDR3 loop spans 16 amino acids. The CDR3 here is CASSEAIVSSYNEQFF. Here the CDR3 DNA reads TGTGCCAGCAGTGAAGCGATTGTCAGCTCCTACAATGAGCAGTTCTTC.

This chain links TRBV6-5 with TRBJ2-3, with 7 positions matching TRBD1. Germline-derived CDR1 and CDR2 are MNHEY and SVGAGI. V lost 6 bases, J lost 4 bases, and 7 bases stayed unmatched. The CDR3 spans 14 residues. In nucleotides, the CDR3 is TGTGCCAGCAGACCGACAGGGTGGTCAGATACGCAGTATTTT. Protein sequence: CASRPTGWSDTQYF.

The chain recombines TRBV4-1 with TRBJ1-1; D gene uncertain. Germline V gives CDR1 MGHRA, CDR2 YSYEKL. Trimming removed 1 base at V and 1 base at J, with 4 bases between. CDR3 length equals 13 residues. CDR3 residues: CASSQGRNTEAFF. CDR3 sequence (DNA): TGCGCCAGCAGCCAAGGGAGGAACACTGAAGCTTTCTTT.

The rearrangement joins TRBV9 to TRBJ1-2; D call uncertain. CDR3 length: 13 amino acids. Trimming removed 2 bases from V and 8 bases from J, with 13 bases in between. Germline loops: CDR1 SGDLS, CDR2 YYNGEE. The CDR3 DNA reads as TGTGCCAGCAGCGTGAGGGAGTCAGGAGGCTACACCTTC. Its protein is CASSVRESGGYTF.

V and J are TRBV6-5 and TRBJ1-5; the D is unclear. The germline V gene encodes CDR1 MNHEY and CDR2 SVGAGI. The CDR3 extends over 13 amino acids. The V and J ends lost 8 bases and 7 bases respectively, with 15 bases between them. The CDR3 sequence is CASGEGARQPQHF. In DNA, the CDR3 is TGTGCCAGCGGCGAGGGCGCGAGGCAGCCCCAGCATTTT.

The chain joins TRBV10-3 to TRBJ1-2, with D perhaps TRBD1 (5 bases). Germline-derived CDR1 and CDR2 are ENHRY and SYGVKD. Trimming removed 0 bases from V and 4 bases from J, with 12 bases in between. This CDR3 spans 15 amino acids. The CDR3 bases are TGTGCCATCAGTGAGTCGAGAGGGGCTGGCTATGGCTACACCTTC. This codes for CAISESRGAGYGYTF.

The chain joins TRBV2 to TRBJ2-7; 9 bases match TRBD1. V lost 4 bases and J lost 3; bases outside the gene matches: 4. Per germline, CDR1 SNHLY and CDR2 FYNNEI. The CDR3 sequence is 14 residues long. The CDR3 sequence is CASSVSGQGYEQYF. The CDR3 nucleotides read TGTGCCAGCAGTGTCTCGGGACAGGGCTACGAGCAGTACTTC.

This clone was recorded once. The genes are TRBV6-4 and TRBJ1-5; the match to TRBD1 covers 7 bases. CDR3 length: 14 amino acids. The germline CDR1 and CDR2 sequences are MRHNA and SNTAGT. The V gene end was trimmed by 6 bases and the J gene end by 9 bases; junction bases not matched to a gene: 11. The CDR3 protein is CASSLTGEGLPQHF. CDR3 DNA: TGTGCCAGCAGCCTTACAGGGGAGGGTTTGCCCCAGCATTTT.

The V gene is TRBV7-2, the J gene TRBJ1-4, with D hard to call. Trimming took off 5 bases at V and 7 bases at J, with 14 bases between the two ends. The CDR3 is 14 residues long. Germline V gene data show CDR1 as SGHTA and CDR2 as FQGNSA. In DNA form, the CDR3 reads TGTGCCAGCAGCCCTAGCAGTAGTAGTGAAAAACTGTTTTTT. Translation: CASSPSSSSEKLFF.

This clone was recorded only once. The rearrangement links TRBV6-5 to TRBJ1-5, with unresolved D. CDR1 is MNHEY and CDR2 is SVGAGI in the germline V gene. This CDR3 is 15 amino acids long. Trimming stripped 0 bases from V and 3 bases from J, with 9 bases between. The CDR3 nucleotides are TGTGCCAGCAGTTACTCCGGACGGACCAATCAGCCCCAGCATTTT. Translated: CASSYSGRTNQPQHF.

The chain employs TRBV7-9 and TRBJ1-2; 10 bases align to TRBD1. Germline values: CDR1 SEHNR, CDR2 FQNEAQ (reference sequence). V lost 1 base, J lost 7 bases, and 3 bases stayed unmatched. There are 14 residues in the CDR3. CDR3 bases: TGTGCCAGCAGCTTAGAAGGGACAGGGGCTGGCTACACCTTC. Translation: CASSLEGTGAGYTF.

J is TRBJ1-5 and V is TRBV5-1; possibly TRBD1 for D (6 bases). Looked up from germline, CDR1 is SGHRS and CDR2 is YFSETQ. Trimming took off 0 bases at V and 3 bases at J, with 10 bases between the two ends. This CDR3 comprises 15 residues. CDR3 residues: CASSLGTANNQPQHF. The CDR3 bases are TGCGCCAGCAGCTTGGGGACAGCTAACAATCAGCCCCAGCATTTT.

This clone has a handful of counts. One end of the junction fails to match germline, which may point to a read error. The CDR3 DNA reads as TGTGCCATCCGTGAGGGTTTCACTGAAGCTTTCTTT. Protein sequence: CAIREGFTEAFF. The rearrangement links TRBV10-3 to TRBJ1-1; D is unresolved. The CDR3 length is 12 residues. CDR1 ENHRY and CDR2 SYGVKD come from the germline V gene.

The chain has TRBV7-8 and TRBJ2-7; D is ambiguous. V gave up 2 bases and J gave up 1 base, with 12 bases separating them. CDR1 and CDR2 from the germline V gene are SGHVS and FQNEAQ. The CDR3 runs 15 residues. CDR3 nucleotides: TGTGCCAGCAGCTTAATCCCCGGCCCTTCCTACGAGCAGTACTTC. Residues: CASSLIPGPSYEQYF.

This clone has a single count. The genes are TRBV2 and TRBJ2-7; D is perhaps TRBD2 (5 bases). The CDR3 is 12 residues long. CDR1 is SNHLY and CDR2 is FYNNEI in the germline V gene. With 9 bases removed from V and 3 bases from J, the gap between germline ends came to 12 bases. The CDR3 loop reads CASGREGYEQYF. CDR3 DNA: TGTGCCAGTGGCAGAGAGGGCTACGAGCAGTACTTC.

This chain joins TRBV18 and TRBJ2-7; 9 bases fit TRBD1. This CDR3 is 14 amino acids long. The V gene end was trimmed by 4 bases and the J gene end by 6 bases; junction bases not matched to a gene: 7. CDR1 and CDR2 (germline): KGHSH, LQKENI. CDR3 in amino acids: CASSQDRGSGEQYF. As DNA, the CDR3 is TGTGCCAGCTCACAGGACAGGGGATCGGGCGAGCAGTACTTC.

The table lists this clone with a few counts. The chain carries TRBV3-1 (or the pseudogene TRBV3-2) and TRBJ1-2, with 10 bases lining up with TRBD1. The CDR3 consists of 19 residues. V gave up 1 base and J gave up 8 bases; unmatched junction bases: 19. CDR1 is LGHDT, CDR2 YNNKEL, per germline (reference sequence). The CDR3 nucleotides are TGTGCCAGCAGCCAAGGGGCGCCGGGACAGGGGTGGACTGGCTCGGGCTACACCTTC. The encoded protein is CASSQGAPGQGWTGSGYTF.